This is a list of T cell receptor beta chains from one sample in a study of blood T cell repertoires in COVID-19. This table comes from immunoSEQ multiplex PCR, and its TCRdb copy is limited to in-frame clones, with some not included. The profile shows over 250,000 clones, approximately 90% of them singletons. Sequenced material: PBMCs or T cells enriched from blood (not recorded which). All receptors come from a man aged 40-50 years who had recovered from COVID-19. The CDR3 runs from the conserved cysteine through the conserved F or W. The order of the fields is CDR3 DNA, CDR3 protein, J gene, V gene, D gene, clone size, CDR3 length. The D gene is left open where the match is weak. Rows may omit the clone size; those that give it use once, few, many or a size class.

CDR3 DNA: TGCGCCAGCAGCTTGGGTACTAGCACAGATACGCAGTATTTT; CDR3 protein: CASSLGTSTDTQYF; J gene: TRBJ2-3; V gene: TRBV5-1; D gene: NA; clone size: NA; CDR3 length: 14
CDR3 DNA: TGTGCCAGCAGTCCCCGTACTAGCGGGAGGTGGACAGATACGCAGTATTTT; CDR3 protein: CASSPRTSGRWTDTQYF; J gene: TRBJ2-3; V gene: TRBV28; D gene: TRBD2; clone size: NA; CDR3 length: 17
CDR3 DNA: TGTGCCAGCTCACCACTCCCCGGGACAGCAACAGATACGCAGTATTTT; CDR3 protein: CASSPLPGTATDTQYF; J gene: TRBJ2-3; V gene: TRBV18; D gene: TRBD1; clone size: NA; CDR3 length: 16
CDR3 DNA: TGTGCCAGCAGCCAAGATCGGGGGGGAATTCACGGGGCCAACGTCCTGACTTTC; CDR3 protein: CASSQDRGGIHGANVLTF; J gene: TRBJ2-6; V gene: TRBV4-2; D gene: TRBD2; clone size: NA; CDR3 length: 18
CDR3 DNA: TGTGCCAGCAGCCGGTTGTGGGCGATTAATCAGCCCCAGCATTTT; CDR3 protein: CASSRLWAINQPQHF; J gene: TRBJ1-5; V gene: TRBV3-1/TRBV3-2; D gene: NA; clone size: NA; CDR3 length: 15
CDR3 DNA: TGTGCCAGTAGCGGACAGGGGAAGGGCTATAATTCACCCCTCCACTTT; CDR3 protein: CASSGQGKGYNSPLHF; J gene: TRBJ1-6; V gene: TRBV19; D gene: TRBD1; clone size: NA; CDR3 length: 16
CDR3 DNA: TGCGCCAGCAGCTTGGGGTTCAGGGACACTGAAGCTTTCTTT; CDR3 protein: CASSLGFRDTEAFF; J gene: TRBJ1-1; V gene: TRBV5-1; D gene: NA; clone size: once; CDR3 length: 14
CDR3 DNA: TGTGCCAGCAGTTGGCAGGGGACAGATACGCAGTATTTT; CDR3 protein: CASSWQGTDTQYF; J gene: TRBJ2-3; V gene: TRBV3-1/TRBV3-2; D gene: NA; clone size: NA; CDR3 length: 13
CDR3 DNA: TGTGCCAGCAGTAAGCACAGGGATCCCGTCCGCCTCTACGAGCAGTACTTC; CDR3 protein: CASSKHRDPVRLYEQYF; J gene: TRBJ2-7; V gene: TRBV27; D gene: NA; clone size: NA; CDR3 length: 17
CDR3 DNA: TGTGCCACCAGCATGAACTCCCAGGGGGCGAACACTGAAGCTTTCTTT; CDR3 protein: CATSMNSQGANTEAFF; J gene: TRBJ1-1; V gene: TRBV24-1; D gene: TRBD1; clone size: NA; CDR3 length: 16
CDR3 DNA: TGTGCCAGCAGCGTAGGCCCGGGACAGGGGGCTCTCACTAATGAAAAACTGTTTTTT; CDR3 protein: CASSVGPGQGALTNEKLFF; J gene: TRBJ1-4; V gene: TRBV9; D gene: TRBD1; clone size: NA; CDR3 length: 19
CDR3 DNA: TGCGCCAGCAGCCAGGAGTGGGGGTCGAGGACTAGTCACAGTGAGCAGTTCTTC; CDR3 protein: CASSQEWGSRTSHSEQFF; J gene: TRBJ2-1; V gene: TRBV4-3; D gene: TRBD2; clone size: NA; CDR3 length: 18
CDR3 DNA: TGTGCCAGCACCCAGGTGGGGAGAGCCTACGAGCAGTACTTC; CDR3 protein: CASTQVGRAYEQYF; J gene: TRBJ2-7; V gene: TRBV28; D gene: NA; clone size: NA; CDR3 length: 14
CDR3 DNA: TGTGCCAGCCTTACAGCGGTCGAGCAGTTCTTC; CDR3 protein: CASLTAVEQFF; J gene: TRBJ2-1; V gene: TRBV2; D gene: NA; clone size: NA; CDR3 length: 11
CDR3 DNA: TGTGCCAGCAGTCAACCAGGGGGCGCCGGGGAGCAGTACTTC; CDR3 protein: CASSQPGGAGEQYF; J gene: TRBJ2-7; V gene: TRBV6-5; D gene: TRBD1; clone size: once; CDR3 length: 14
CDR3 DNA: TGTGCCAGCAGCGTCAATAGCGGGGGCACAGATACGCAGTATTTT; CDR3 protein: CASSVNSGGTDTQYF; J gene: TRBJ2-3; V gene: TRBV9; D gene: TRBD2; clone size: NA; CDR3 length: 15
CDR3 DNA: TGCGCCAGCAGTGAAGACAGGGGGCCTAACTATGGCTACACCTTC; CDR3 protein: CASSEDRGPNYGYTF; J gene: TRBJ1-2; V gene: TRBV10-1; D gene: TRBD1; clone size: NA; CDR3 length: 15
CDR3 DNA: TGTGCCACCAGTGGAAACAGGGGGCGCGACTATGGCTACACCTTC; CDR3 protein: CATSGNRGRDYGYTF; J gene: TRBJ1-2; V gene: TRBV24-1; D gene: TRBD1; clone size: NA; CDR3 length: 15
CDR3 DNA: TGTGCCAGCAGTCGGGGGACTAGCAGAGATACGCAGTATTTT; CDR3 protein: CASSRGTSRDTQYF; J gene: TRBJ2-3; V gene: TRBV6-5; D gene: TRBD2; clone size: few; CDR3 length: 14
CDR3 DNA: TGTGCCAGCAGTGGACTAGCGGGGGTGCCCTACGAGCAGTACTTC; CDR3 protein: CASSGLAGVPYEQYF; J gene: TRBJ2-7; V gene: TRBV13; D gene: TRBD2; clone size: NA; CDR3 length: 15
CDR3 DNA: TGCAGTGCTGGGCGCTCCTACGAGCAGTACTTC; CDR3 protein: CSAGRSYEQYF; J gene: TRBJ2-7; V gene: TRBV20-1; D gene: NA; clone size: once; CDR3 length: 11
CDR3 DNA: TGCGCCAGCAGCCAAACACAAAACACTGAAGCTTTCTTT; CDR3 protein: CASSQTQNTEAFF; J gene: TRBJ1-1; V gene: TRBV4-1; D gene: NA; clone size: NA; CDR3 length: 13
CDR3 DNA: TGTGCCAGCAGCTTGATTACAGGGGGCTACGAGCAGTACTTC; CDR3 protein: CASSLITGGYEQYF; J gene: TRBJ2-7; V gene: TRBV13; D gene: TRBD1; clone size: NA; CDR3 length: 14
CDR3 DNA: TGTGCCAGCAGCTTAGCGGTGGCGGTAGGGAACACCGGGGAGCTGTTTTTT; CDR3 protein: CASSLAVAVGNTGELFF; J gene: TRBJ2-2; V gene: TRBV7-9; D gene: NA; clone size: NA; CDR3 length: 17